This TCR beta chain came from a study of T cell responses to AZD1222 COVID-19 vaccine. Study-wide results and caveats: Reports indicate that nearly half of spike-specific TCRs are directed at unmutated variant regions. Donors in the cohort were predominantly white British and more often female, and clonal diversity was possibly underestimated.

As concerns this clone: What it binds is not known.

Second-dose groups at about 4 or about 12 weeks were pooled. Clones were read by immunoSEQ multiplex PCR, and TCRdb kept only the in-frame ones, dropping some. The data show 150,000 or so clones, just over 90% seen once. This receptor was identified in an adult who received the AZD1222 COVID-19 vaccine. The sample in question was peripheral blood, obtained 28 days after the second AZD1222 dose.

The CDR3 coding sequence is TGTGCCAGCGGGGACGCGAGCTCCTACGAGCAGTACTTC. This translates into CASGDASSYEQYF. V usage is TRBV12-3 or TRBV12-4 and J usage is TRBJ2-7; TRBD1 or TRBD2 may be the D gene (5 bases each). This CDR3 comprises 13 residues. The ends were cut back, 8 bases at V and 0 bases at J, with 11 bases in the middle.